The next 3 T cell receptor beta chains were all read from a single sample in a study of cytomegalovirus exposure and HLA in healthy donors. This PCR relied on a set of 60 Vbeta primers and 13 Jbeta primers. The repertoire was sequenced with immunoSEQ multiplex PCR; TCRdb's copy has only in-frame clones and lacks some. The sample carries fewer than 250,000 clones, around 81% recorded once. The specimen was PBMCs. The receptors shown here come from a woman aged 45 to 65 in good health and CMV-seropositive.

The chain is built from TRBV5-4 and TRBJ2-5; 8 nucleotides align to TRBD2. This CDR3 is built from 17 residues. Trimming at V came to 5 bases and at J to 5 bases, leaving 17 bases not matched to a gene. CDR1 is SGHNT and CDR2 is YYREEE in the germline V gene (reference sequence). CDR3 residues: CASSLGDIGGGRETQYF. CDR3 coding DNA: TGTGCCAGCAGTCTGGGGGACATTGGGGGCGGGAGGGAGACCCAGTACTTC.

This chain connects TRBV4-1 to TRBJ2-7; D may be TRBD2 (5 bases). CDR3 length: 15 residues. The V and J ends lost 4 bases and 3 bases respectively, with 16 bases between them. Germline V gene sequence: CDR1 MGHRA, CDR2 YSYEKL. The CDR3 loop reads CASSRLEGGRYEQYF. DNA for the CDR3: TGCGCCAGCAGCCGTCTTGAGGGCGGACGCTACGAGCAGTACTTC.

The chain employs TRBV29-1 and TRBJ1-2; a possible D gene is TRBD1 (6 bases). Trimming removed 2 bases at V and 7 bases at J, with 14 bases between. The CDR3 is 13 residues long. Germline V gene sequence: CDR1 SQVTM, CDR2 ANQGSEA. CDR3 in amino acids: CSVENRVLSGYTF. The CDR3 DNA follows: TGCAGCGTTGAAAACAGGGTTTTATCTGGCTACACCTTC.